Below are 5 T cell receptor beta chains sequenced from a single sample in a study of OX40 agonist ivuxolimab in advanced cancers. Clones were read by immunoSEQ multiplex PCR, and TCRdb kept only the in-frame ones, dropping some. Of nearly 50,000 clones in the sample, roughly 90% were seen once. The material was CD4+ or CD8+ T cells sorted from blood, obtained in a trial of the OX40 agonist ivuxolimab. These receptors were obtained from an adult with an advanced solid tumor such as melanoma, head and neck, liver or kidney cancer.

This sequence joins TRBV4-2 and TRBJ2-1; no clear D gene. The V gene's germline CDR1 is LGHNA and CDR2 YNFKEQ. Trimming shortened V by 0 bases and J by 2 bases, and 11 bases separated the two germline ends. The CDR3 has 16 residues. In DNA form, the CDR3 reads TGTGCCAGCAGCCAAGATAAGGGAAACCCCTACAATGAGCAGTTCTTC. This sequence encodes CASSQDKGNPYNEQFF.

The chain recombines TRBV7-8 with TRBJ1-1; D unclear. Per the germline V gene, CDR1 is SGHVS and CDR2 is FQNEAQ. The CDR3 runs to 13 residues. V dropped 6 bases and J dropped 1 base, with 9 bases sitting between them. Here the CDR3 DNA reads TGTGCCAGCAGGCGTCTAGGGAACACTGAAGCTTTCTTT. Translation: CASRRLGNTEAFF. The entire variable domain, with the rest obtained from reference TRBV7-8 and TRBJ1-1, is as follows: GAGVSQSPRYKVAKRGQDVALRCDPISGHVSLFWYQQALGQGPEFLTYFQNEAQLDKSGLPSDRFFAERPEGSVSTLKIQRTQQEDSAVYLCASRRLGNTEAFFGQGTRLTVV.

This clone has only one observation. V usage is TRBV28 and J usage is TRBJ2-7; perhaps TRBD1 as D (6 bases). Germline CDR1 MDHEN, CDR2 SYDVKM. Trimming shortened V by 5 bases and J by 2 bases, and 10 bases separated the two germline ends. This CDR3 comprises 13 residues. DNA of the CDR3: TGTGCCAGCAGTCCTCGGACAGCCTACGAGCAGTACTTC. Amino acids: CASSPRTAYEQYF.

The rearrangement uses TRBV7-2 and TRBJ2-1; no reliable D call. Germline-derived CDR1 and CDR2 are SGHTA and FQGNSA. V lost 1 base and J lost 8, with 6 bases in between. The CDR3 covers 12 residues. The CDR3 bases are TGTGCCAGCAGCTTAGAATCCTATGAGCAGTTCTTC. It is translated as CASSLESYEQFF. The complete variable domain, with remaining parts taken from reference TRBV7-2 and TRBJ2-1, reads GAGVSQSPSNKVTEKGKDVELRCDPISGHTALYWYRQSLGQGLEFLIYFQGNSAPDKSGLPSDRFSAERTGGSVSTLTIQRTQQEDSAVYLCASSLESYEQFFGPGTRLTVL.

The chain couples TRBV7-9 to TRBJ2-2, with unresolved D. The CDR3 is made up of 12 amino acids. The V gene lost 5 bases and the J gene lost 4 bases, with 5 bases spanning the gap. In germline, CDR1 is SEHNR, CDR2 FQNEAQ (reference sequence). CDR3 sequence (DNA): TGTGCCAGCAGCCGAGCCACCGGGGAGCTGTTTTTT. Residues: CASSRATGELFF.